One sample yielded the 22 T cell receptor beta chains listed below, sequenced in a study of T-cell reconstitution after alpha-beta-depleted transplantation in children. TCRbeta library construction was performed incorporating unique molecular identifiers. TCRdb processed the PCR reads anew with MiXCR; each CDR3 protein has one entry. The sample carries about 310,000 distinct CDR3 sequences, 23% recorded once. This specimen was PBMCs, mostly from graft donor cells, taken 180 days after TCRalphabeta/CD19-depleted stem cell transplant. The source is a male patient younger than 18 who had a stem cell transplant for acute lymphoblastic leukemia, so the T cells may come from the graft donor.

The V gene is TRBV20-1, the J gene TRBJ2-7; D might be TRBD2 (7 bases). In germline, CDR1 is DFQATT, CDR2 SNEGSKA (reference sequence). Trimming shortened V by 0 bases and J by 2 bases, and 11 bases separated the two germline ends. The CDR3 consists of 14 residues. The CDR3 DNA is TGCAGTGCTAGAGAGGGGGGGCGGACCTACGAGCAGTACTTC. Translated, it gives CSAREGGRTYEQYF.

The V and J genes are TRBV5-1 and TRBJ2-3; 13 bases agree with TRBD2. V lost 3 bases and J lost 2; bases outside the gene matches: 3. Germline loops: CDR1 SGHRS, CDR2 YFSETQ. The CDR3 length is 16 residues. The CDR3 here is CASSSTSGRTTDTQYF. Here the CDR3 DNA reads TGCGCCAGCAGCTCGACTAGCGGGAGGACCACAGATACGCAGTATTTT.

This clonotype was observed a few times. The chain couples TRBV5-1 to TRBJ2-5; TRBD2 matches 14 bases. Germline-derived CDR1 and CDR2 are SGHRS and YFSETQ. Unmatched junction bases numbered 11, after V lost 4 bases and J lost 6 bases. This CDR3 is 17 amino acids long. In DNA, the CDR3 is TGCGCCAGCAGCCTGGTGGGGACTAGCGGGAGTTTGAAGACCCAGTACTTC. It is translated as CASSLVGTSGSLKTQYF.

This clonotype was observed a handful of times. This rearrangement joins TRBV11-1 to TRBJ2-3; 8 bases are a match to TRBD2. This CDR3 comprises 18 residues. Germline assignment: CDR1 SGHAT and CDR2 FQDESV (reference sequence). V shed 5 bases, J shed 3 bases, and the junction held 16 bases outside the gene matches. The CDR3 reads CASSPGLGGPLRTDTQYF. The DNA of the CDR3 is TGTGCCAGCAGCCCGGGACTAGGCGGACCCCTTCGAACAGATACGCAGTATTTT.

This sequence joins TRBV12-3 or TRBV12-4 and TRBJ2-7, with 7 nucleotides matching TRBD1. CDR3 length: 17 residues. V lost 3 bases and J lost 3; bases outside the gene matches: 14. The CDR3 is CASSLTGTLGPFYEQYF. CDR3 bases: TGTGCCAGCAGTTTGACAGGGACACTGGGTCCTTTCTACGAGCAGTACTTC.

This clonotype has ten or more counts. V usage is TRBV20-1 and J usage is TRBJ2-7, with 8 bases lining up with TRBD1. The germline gives CDR1 DFQATT, CDR2 SNEGSKA (reference sequence). The V segment lost 5 bases and the J segment 4 bases; nucleotides outside the gene matches: 7. The length of the CDR3 is 13 residues. For the CDR3, the DNA is TGCAGTGCTCTGGGACAGGCCTCATACGAGCAGTACTTC. Residues: CSALGQASYEQYF.

The chain links TRBV10-1 to TRBJ2-3; the match to TRBD2 covers 8 bases. The CDR3 spans 15 residues. V lost 3 bases to trimming and J lost 4 bases; unmatched junction nucleotides: 6. Germline lookup yields CDR1 WNHNN and CDR2 SYGVQD (reference sequence). The CDR3 region is CASSDRREGADTQYF. The CDR3 region has the DNA TGCGCCAGCAGTGACCGACGGGAGGGGGCAGATACGCAGTATTTT.

The genes are TRBV6-1 and TRBJ1-1; 10 bases agree with TRBD1. Germline V CDR1 and CDR2: MNHNS, SASEGT. This CDR3 contains 17 residues. Trimming took 7 bases from V and 3 from J; bases not matched to a gene: 14. The CDR3 DNA reads TGTGCCAGCATCTTCGGCGGGACAGGGGACCCTCACACTGAAGCTTTCTTT. This translates into CASIFGGTGDPHTEAFF.

The chain links TRBV7-3 to TRBJ2-1, with TRBD2 matching over 7 bases. CDR1 and CDR2 from the germline V gene are SGHTA and FQGTGA. V was pared by 1 base and J by 0 bases, with 3 bases of the junction left unmatched. The CDR3 loop spans 16 amino acids. CDR3 nucleotide sequence: TGTGCCAGCAGCTTAATCGGCGGGAGCTCCTACAATGAGCAGTTCTTC. Amino acid sequence: CASSLIGGSSYNEQFF.

The chain recombines TRBV19 with TRBJ2-5, with D perhaps given as TRBD1 or TRBD2 (5 bases each). Germline V gives CDR1 LNHDA, CDR2 SQIVND (reference sequence). The CDR3 extends over 15 amino acids. Trimming shortened V by 7 bases and J by 0 bases, and 15 bases separated the two germline ends. Here the CDR3 reads CASKGRGGYQETQYF. The DNA for the CDR3 is TGTGCCAGTAAGGGTAGGGGCGGGTACCAAGAGACCCAGTACTTC.

This clonotype came up once. CDR3 nucleotides: TGTGCCAGCAGTGAATGGAGGGCGGGAAGACGCACAGATACGCAGTATTTT. Translating it yields CASSEWRAGRRTDTQYF. The V gene is TRBV25-1, the J gene TRBJ2-3, with TRBD2 as a possible D gene (6 bases). V gave up 1 base and J gave up 1 base, with 15 bases separating them. The CDR3 spans 17 residues. Looked up from germline, CDR1 is MGHDK and CDR2 is SYGVNS.

The J gene is TRBJ1-6, the V gene TRBV6-5; D unclear. This CDR3 is 16 amino acids long. From germline, CDR1 is MNHEY and CDR2 SVGAGI. Trimming left V 2 bases short and J 7 bases short, with 15 bases between. CDR3: CASSYAIHQRNSPLHF. DNA for the CDR3: TGTGCCAGCAGTTACGCTATTCATCAACGGAATTCACCCCTCCACTTT.

This chain links TRBV6-5 with TRBJ2-7, with 7 nucleotides matching TRBD1. After removal of 0 bases from V and 2 bases from J, the junction contained 4 bases not matched to a gene. From germline, CDR1 is MNHEY and CDR2 SVGAGI. CDR3 length equals 15 residues. The CDR3 protein is CASSYSIRGPYEQYF. The CDR3 nucleotides are TGTGCCAGCAGTTACTCGATTAGGGGGCCCTACGAGCAGTACTTC.

The chain joins TRBV5-1 to TRBJ2-1, with D tentatively TRBD1 or TRBD2 (5 bases each). Germline CDR1 SGHRS, CDR2 YFSETQ. Between the trimmed V and J ends, which lost 0 bases and 5 bases, there was a span of 12 bases. The CDR3 totals 15 residues. The CDR3 nucleotides read TGCGCCAGCAGCTTGGGGGACCCATGGAACAATGAGCAGTTCTTC. Its protein product is CASSLGDPWNNEQFF. Full variable domain (rest looked up from reference TRBV5-1 and TRBJ2-1): KAGVTQTPRYLIKTRGQQVTLSCSPISGHRSVSWYQQTPGQGLQFLFEYFSETQRNKGNFPGRFSGRQFSNSRSEMNVSTLELGDSALYLCASSLGDPWNNEQFFGPGTRLTVL.

CDR3 bases: TGTGCCAGCAGTATTACACAAGGACTAGCGAGTAATGAGCAGTTCTTC. Translation: CASSITQGLASNEQFF. The chain carries TRBV12-3 or TRBV12-4 and TRBJ2-1, with 9 bases lining up with TRBD2. Losses at the gene ends were 5 bases for V and 7 bases for J; bases not matched to a gene: 12. This CDR3 comprises 16 residues.

This clonotype was counted between two and nine times. The V gene is TRBV3-1, the J gene TRBJ1-4; unclear D gene. In germline, CDR1 is LGHDT, CDR2 YNNKEL (reference sequence). Trimming stripped 0 bases from V and 0 bases from J, with 8 bases between. The CDR3 is made up of 16 amino acids. The CDR3 sequence is CASSQDGHATNEKLFF. CDR3 DNA sequence: TGTGCCAGCAGCCAAGATGGGCACGCAACTAATGAAAAACTGTTTTTT.

The chain combines TRBV18 with TRBJ2-2; 7 bases map to TRBD1. This CDR3 has 15 residues. Per germline, CDR1 KGHSH and CDR2 LQKENI. Unmatched junction bases numbered 11, after V lost 8 bases and J lost 5 bases. CDR3 amino acids: CASPTGESRTGELFF. The CDR3 DNA sequence: TGTGCCAGCCCCACAGGGGAGAGTCGAACCGGGGAGCTGTTTTTT.

The chain joins TRBV30 to TRBJ2-7; TRBD1 or TRBD2 may be the D gene (5 bases each). The CDR3 runs to 14 residues. Germline V lookup: CDR1 GTSNPN, CDR2 SVGIG (reference sequence). Trimming took off 2 bases at V and 2 bases at J, with 13 bases between the two ends. The CDR3 DNA follows: TGTGCCTGGAGTCCGGACACGGGACCCTACGAGCAGTACTTC. This gives the protein CAWSPDTGPYEQYF.

The gene calls are TRBV7-2 and TRBJ2-2, with D possibly matching TRBD2 (5 bases). Trimming took 1 base from V and 3 from J, leaving 9 bases between them. Germline V gene data show CDR1 as SGHTA and CDR2 as FQGNSA. The CDR3 length is 15 residues. CDR3 sequence: CASSLGGPHTGELFF. Here the CDR3 DNA reads TGTGCCAGCAGCTTAGGAGGGCCACACACCGGGGAGCTGTTTTTT.

This clonotype was seen a few times. The chain recombines TRBV11-1 with TRBJ2-4; possible D gene TRBD2, 6 bases. This CDR3 has 18 amino acids. The germline gives CDR1 SGHAT, CDR2 FQDESV (reference sequence). Trimming took off 6 bases at V and 4 bases at J, with 25 bases between the two ends. Written as DNA, the CDR3 is TGTGCCAGCAGTCCAGAGGTGGAGGGCCGGGGTTCGAAAAACATTCAGTACTTC. Protein product: CASSPEVEGRGSKNIQYF.

The chain combines TRBV27 with TRBJ2-7; 11 bases fit TRBD2. Germline V CDR1 and CDR2: MNHEY, SMNVEV (reference sequence). The CDR3 consists of 15 residues. Trimming took 3 bases from V and 3 from J; bases not matched to a gene: 4. The CDR3 bases are TGTGCCAGCAGTTTGACTAGCGGGAACTACTACGAGCAGTACTTC. Its protein product is CASSLTSGNYYEQYF.

The table lists this clonotype with a few counts. The chain employs TRBV7-3 and TRBJ2-3; 9 bases line up with TRBD2. The CDR3 covers 16 residues. The germline V gene encodes CDR1 SGHTA and CDR2 FQGTGA. V lost 3 bases to trimming and J lost 4 bases; unmatched junction nucleotides: 8. In nucleotides, the CDR3 is TGTGCCAGCAGCTTGGCGGGAGGGCCCTCGGCAGATACGCAGTATTTT. Its protein product is CASSLAGGPSADTQYF.